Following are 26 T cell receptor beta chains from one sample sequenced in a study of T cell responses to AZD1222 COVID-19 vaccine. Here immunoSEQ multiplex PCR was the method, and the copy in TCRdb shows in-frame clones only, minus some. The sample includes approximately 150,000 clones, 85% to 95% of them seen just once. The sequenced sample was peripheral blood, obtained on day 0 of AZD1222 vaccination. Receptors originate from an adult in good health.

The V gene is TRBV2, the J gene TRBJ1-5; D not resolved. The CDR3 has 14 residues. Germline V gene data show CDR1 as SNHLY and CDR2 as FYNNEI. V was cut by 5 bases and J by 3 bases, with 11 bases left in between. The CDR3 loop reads CASSLGSSNQPQHF. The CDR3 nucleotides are TGTGCCAGCAGTTTAGGGTCCTCCAATCAGCCCCAGCATTTT.

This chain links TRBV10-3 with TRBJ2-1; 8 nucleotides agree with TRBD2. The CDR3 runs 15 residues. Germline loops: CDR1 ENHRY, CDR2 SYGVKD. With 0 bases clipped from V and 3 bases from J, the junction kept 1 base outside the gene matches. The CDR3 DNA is TGTGCCATCAGTGAGTCCGGGACTAGCTACAATGAGCAGTTCTTC. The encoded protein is CAISESGTSYNEQFF.

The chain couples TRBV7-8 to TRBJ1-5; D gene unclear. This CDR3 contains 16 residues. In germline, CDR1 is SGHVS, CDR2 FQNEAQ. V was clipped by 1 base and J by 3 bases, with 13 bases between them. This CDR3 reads CASSLGGMIYNQPQHF. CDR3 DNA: TGTGCCAGCAGCTTAGGAGGGATGATCTACAATCAGCCCCAGCATTTT.

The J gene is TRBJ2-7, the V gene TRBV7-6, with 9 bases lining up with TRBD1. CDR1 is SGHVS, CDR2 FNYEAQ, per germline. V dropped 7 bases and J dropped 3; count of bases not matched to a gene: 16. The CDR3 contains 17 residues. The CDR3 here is CASIPLPEGQGNYEQYF. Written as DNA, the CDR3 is TGTGCCAGCATCCCCTTACCCGAGGGACAGGGTAACTACGAGCAGTACTTC.

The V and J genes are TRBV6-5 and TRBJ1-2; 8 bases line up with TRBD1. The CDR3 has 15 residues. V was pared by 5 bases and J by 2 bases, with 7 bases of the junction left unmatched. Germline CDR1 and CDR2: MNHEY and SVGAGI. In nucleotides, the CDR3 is TGTGCCAGCAGTAACATAAGACAGGGGAACTATGGCTACACCTTC. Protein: CASSNIRQGNYGYTF.

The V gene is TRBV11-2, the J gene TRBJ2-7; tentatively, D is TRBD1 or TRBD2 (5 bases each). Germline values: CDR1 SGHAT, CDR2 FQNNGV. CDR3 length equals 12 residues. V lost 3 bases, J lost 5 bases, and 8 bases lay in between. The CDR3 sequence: CASSFLGDEQYF. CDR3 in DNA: TGTGCCAGCAGCTTTTTGGGGGACGAGCAGTACTTC.

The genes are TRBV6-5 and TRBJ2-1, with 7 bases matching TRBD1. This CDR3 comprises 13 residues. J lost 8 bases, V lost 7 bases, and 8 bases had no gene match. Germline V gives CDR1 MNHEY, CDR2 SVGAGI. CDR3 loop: CASKPGGVDEQFF. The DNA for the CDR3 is TGTGCCAGCAAACCAGGGGGAGTGGATGAGCAGTTCTTC.

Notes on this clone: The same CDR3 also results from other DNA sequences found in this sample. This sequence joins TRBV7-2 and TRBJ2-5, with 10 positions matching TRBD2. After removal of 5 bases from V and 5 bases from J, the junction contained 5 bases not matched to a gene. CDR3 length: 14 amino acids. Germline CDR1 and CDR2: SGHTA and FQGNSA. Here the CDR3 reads CASSLQRGGETQYF. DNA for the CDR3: TGTGCCAGCAGCCTCCAGCGGGGGGGGGAGACCCAGTACTTC.

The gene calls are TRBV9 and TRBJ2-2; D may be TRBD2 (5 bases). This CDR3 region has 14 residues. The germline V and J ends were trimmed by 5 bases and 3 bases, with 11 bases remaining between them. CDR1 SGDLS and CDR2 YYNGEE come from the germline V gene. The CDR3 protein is CASRGLEDTGELFF. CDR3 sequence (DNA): TGTGCCAGCAGAGGATTGGAGGACACCGGGGAGCTGTTTTTT.

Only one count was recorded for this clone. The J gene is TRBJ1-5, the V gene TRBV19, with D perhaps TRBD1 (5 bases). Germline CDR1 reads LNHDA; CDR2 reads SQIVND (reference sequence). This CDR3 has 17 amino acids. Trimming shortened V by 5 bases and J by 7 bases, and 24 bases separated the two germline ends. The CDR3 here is CASSVNPGADFRQPQHF. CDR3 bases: TGTGCCAGTAGTGTCAATCCCGGGGCCGACTTCAGGCAGCCCCAGCATTTT.

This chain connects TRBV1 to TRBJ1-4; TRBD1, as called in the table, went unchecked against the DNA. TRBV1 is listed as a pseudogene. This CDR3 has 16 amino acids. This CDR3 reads CTSSLRDTPTNEKLFF. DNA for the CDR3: TGCACCAGCAGCCTCCGGGACACTCCAACTAATGAAAAACTGTTTTTT.

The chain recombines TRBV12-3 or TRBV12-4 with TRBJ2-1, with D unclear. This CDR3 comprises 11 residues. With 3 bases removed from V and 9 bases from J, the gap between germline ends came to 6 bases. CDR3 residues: CASSFNGEQFF. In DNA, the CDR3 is TGTGCCAGCAGTTTTAACGGTGAGCAGTTCTTC.

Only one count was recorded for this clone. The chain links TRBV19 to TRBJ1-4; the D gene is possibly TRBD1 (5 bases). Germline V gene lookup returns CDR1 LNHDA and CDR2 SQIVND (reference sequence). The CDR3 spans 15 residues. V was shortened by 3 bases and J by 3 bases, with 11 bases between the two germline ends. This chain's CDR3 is CASSIGGWANEKLFF. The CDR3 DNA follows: TGTGCCAGTAGTATCGGGGGTTGGGCTAATGAAAAACTGTTTTTT.

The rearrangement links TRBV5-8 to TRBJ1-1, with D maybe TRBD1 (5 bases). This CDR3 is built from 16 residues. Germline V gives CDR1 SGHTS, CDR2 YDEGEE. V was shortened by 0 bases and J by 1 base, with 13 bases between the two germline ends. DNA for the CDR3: TGTGCCAGCAGCTTGGACCAGGCAGGGTGGAACACTGAAGCTTTCTTT. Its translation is CASSLDQAGWNTEAFF.

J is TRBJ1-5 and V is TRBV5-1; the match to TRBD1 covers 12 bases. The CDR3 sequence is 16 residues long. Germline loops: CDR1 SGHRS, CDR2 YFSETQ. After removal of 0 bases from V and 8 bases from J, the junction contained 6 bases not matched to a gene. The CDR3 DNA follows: TGCGCCAGCAGCTTGGCGGGACAGGGGGCCGGAGAGCCCCAGCATTTT. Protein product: CASSLAGQGAGEPQHF.

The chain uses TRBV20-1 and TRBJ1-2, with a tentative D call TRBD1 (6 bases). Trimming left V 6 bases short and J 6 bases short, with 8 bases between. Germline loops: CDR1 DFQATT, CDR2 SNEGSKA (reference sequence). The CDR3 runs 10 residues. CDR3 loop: CSAGGNGYTF. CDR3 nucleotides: TGCAGTGCAGGGGGAAATGGCTACACCTTC.

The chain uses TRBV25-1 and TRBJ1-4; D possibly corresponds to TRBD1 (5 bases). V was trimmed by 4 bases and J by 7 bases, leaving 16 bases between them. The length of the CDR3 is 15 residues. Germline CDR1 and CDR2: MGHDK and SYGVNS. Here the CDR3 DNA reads TGTGCCAGCAGTGTTGGGACTGCTGGGGGTGAAAAACTGTTTTTT. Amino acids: CASSVGTAGGEKLFF.

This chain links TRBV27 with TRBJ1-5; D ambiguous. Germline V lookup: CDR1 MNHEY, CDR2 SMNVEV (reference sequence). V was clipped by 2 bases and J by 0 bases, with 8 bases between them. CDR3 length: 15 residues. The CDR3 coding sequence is TGTGCCAGCAGTTTAACAAGGCTTAGCAATCAGCCCCAGCATTTT. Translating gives CASSLTRLSNQPQHF.

CDR3 coding DNA: TGTGCCAGCAGCCTACAAGGGGCCGCGGGCGTCGGGGAGCTGTTTTTT. The encoded protein is CASSLQGAAGVGELFF. V gene TRBV3-1 (or the pseudogene TRBV3-2) combines with J gene TRBJ2-2; D tentatively fits TRBD1 or TRBD2 (5 bases each). The CDR3 length is 16 residues. CDR1 and CDR2 (germline): LGHDT, YNNKEL (reference sequence). Trimming took off 4 bases at V and 7 bases at J, with 19 bases between the two ends.

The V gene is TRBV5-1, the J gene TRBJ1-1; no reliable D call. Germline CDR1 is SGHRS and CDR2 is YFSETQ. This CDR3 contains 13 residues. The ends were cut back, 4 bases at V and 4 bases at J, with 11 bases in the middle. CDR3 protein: CASSPIPSTEAFF. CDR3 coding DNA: TGCGCCAGCAGCCCGATCCCGAGCACTGAAGCTTTCTTT.

This chain's CDR3 is CASSSRGASGGFTDTQYF. CDR3 sequence (DNA): TGTGCCAGCAGCTCCCGGGGGGCTAGCGGGGGGTTCACAGATACGCAGTATTTT. This chain connects TRBV7-2 to TRBJ2-3; 11 bases line up with TRBD2. The V gene end was trimmed by 4 bases and the J gene end by 2 bases; junction bases not matched to a gene: 11. The CDR3 is made up of 18 amino acids. Germline V gene lookup returns CDR1 SGHTA and CDR2 FQGNSA.

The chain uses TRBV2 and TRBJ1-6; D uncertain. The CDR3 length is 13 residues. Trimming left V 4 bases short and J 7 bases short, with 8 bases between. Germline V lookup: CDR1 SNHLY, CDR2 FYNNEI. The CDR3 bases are TGTGCCAGCAGTGGGGATTGGAATTCACCCCTCCACTTT. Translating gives CASSGDWNSPLHF.

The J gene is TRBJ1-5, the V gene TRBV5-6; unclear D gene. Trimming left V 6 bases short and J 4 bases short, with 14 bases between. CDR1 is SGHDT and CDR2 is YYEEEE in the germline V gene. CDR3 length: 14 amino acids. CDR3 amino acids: CASIHQLGNQPQHF. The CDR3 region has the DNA TGTGCCAGCATCCACCAGCTCGGGAATCAGCCCCAGCATTTT.

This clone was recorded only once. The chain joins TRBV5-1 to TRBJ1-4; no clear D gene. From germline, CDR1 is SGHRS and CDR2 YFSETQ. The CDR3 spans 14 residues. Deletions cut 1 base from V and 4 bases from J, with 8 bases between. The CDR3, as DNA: TGCGCCAGCAGCTTGCGGGCCCTTAATGAAAAACTGTTTTTT. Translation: CASSLRALNEKLFF.

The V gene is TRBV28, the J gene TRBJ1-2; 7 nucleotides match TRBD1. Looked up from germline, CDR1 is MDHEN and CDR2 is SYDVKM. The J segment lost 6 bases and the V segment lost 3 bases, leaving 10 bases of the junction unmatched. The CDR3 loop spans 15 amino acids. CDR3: CASSFRGLKIDGYTF. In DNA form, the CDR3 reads TGTGCCAGCAGTTTTAGGGGGCTTAAGATCGATGGCTACACCTTC.

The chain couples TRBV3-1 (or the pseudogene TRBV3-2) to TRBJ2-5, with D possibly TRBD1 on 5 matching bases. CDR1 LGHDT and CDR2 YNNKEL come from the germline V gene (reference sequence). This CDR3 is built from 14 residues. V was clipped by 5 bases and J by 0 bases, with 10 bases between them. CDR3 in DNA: TGTGCCAGCAGCGACGCGGACAACCAAGAGACCCAGTACTTC. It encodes CASSDADNQETQYF.